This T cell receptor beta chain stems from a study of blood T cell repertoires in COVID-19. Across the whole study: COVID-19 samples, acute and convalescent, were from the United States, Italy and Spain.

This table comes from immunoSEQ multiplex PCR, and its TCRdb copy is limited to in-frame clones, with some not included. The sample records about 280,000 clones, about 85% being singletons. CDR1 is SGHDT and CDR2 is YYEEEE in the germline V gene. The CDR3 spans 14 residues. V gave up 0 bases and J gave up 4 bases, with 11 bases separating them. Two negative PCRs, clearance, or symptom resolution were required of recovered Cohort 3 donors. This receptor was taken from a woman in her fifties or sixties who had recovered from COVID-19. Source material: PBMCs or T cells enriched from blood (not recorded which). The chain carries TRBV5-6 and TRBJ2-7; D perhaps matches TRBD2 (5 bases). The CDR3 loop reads CASSLGPGSYEQYF. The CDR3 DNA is TGTGCCAGCAGCTTGGGTCCGGGGTCGTACGAGCAGTACTTC. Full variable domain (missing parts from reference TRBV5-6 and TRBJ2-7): DAGVTQSPTHLIKTRGQQVTLRCSPKSGHDTVSWYQQALGQGPQFIFQYYEEEERQRGNFPDRFSGHQFPNYSSELNVNALLLGDSALYLCASSLGPGSYEQYFGPGTRLTVT.